This entry is about one TCR beta chain. The record originates from a study of T cell responses to AZD1222 COVID-19 vaccine. Generated by immunoSEQ multiplex PCR, the TCRdb table keeps only in-frame clones and is missing some. The repertoire holds 75,000 to 90,000 clones, with more than 75% as singletons. The CDR3 totals 13 residues. Germline V CDR1 and CDR2: ENHRY, SYGVKD. The sample in question was peripheral blood, obtained on day 0 of AZD1222 vaccination. The clonotype was recovered from an adult in good health. The V gene is TRBV10-3, the J gene TRBJ1-3; perhaps TRBD1 as D (5 bases). CDR3 bases: TGTGCATCACAATTGGGGGTCGGAAACACCATATATTTT. This codes for CASQLGVGNTIYF.